Sequencing of this TCR beta chain was carried out in a study of monozygotic twins with inflammatory bowel disease. The CDR3 runs 12 residues. CDR1 and CDR2 (germline): MNHEY, SVGAGI. Template switching introduced UMIs that contain a 6-nucleotide sample barcode. Two rounds of nested PCR, of about 17 and 10 cycles, were run on TCRalpha and TCRbeta cDNA. For each CDR3 protein, TCRdb gives one entry from its re-call of the 5' RACE reads, without DNA. This listing includes about 330,000 distinct CDR3 sequences. With respect to this clonotype: Its target is unknown.

Study-level findings and limits: The co-twins with IBD showed lower TCRbeta diversity (inverse Simpson) than their healthy siblings.

What was sequenced was blood. The receptor comes from a human donor with ulcerative colitis or Crohn's disease, or a healthy co-twin of an affected twin (not recorded which). The chain carries TRBV6-5 and TRBJ2-2; TCRdb indicates TRBD1, and absent DNA this call remains unverified. The chain's CDR3 is CASRMGGGELFF.